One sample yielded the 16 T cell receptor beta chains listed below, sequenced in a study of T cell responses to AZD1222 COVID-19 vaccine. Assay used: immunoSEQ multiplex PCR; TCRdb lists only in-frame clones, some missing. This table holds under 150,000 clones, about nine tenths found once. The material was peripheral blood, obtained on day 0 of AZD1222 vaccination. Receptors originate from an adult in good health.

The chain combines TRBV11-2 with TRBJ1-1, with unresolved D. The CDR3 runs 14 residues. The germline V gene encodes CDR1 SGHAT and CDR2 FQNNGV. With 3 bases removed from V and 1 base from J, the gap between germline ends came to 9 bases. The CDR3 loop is CASSFEVPNTEAFF. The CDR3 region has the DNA TGTGCCAGCAGCTTTGAGGTGCCGAACACTGAAGCTTTCTTT.

CDR3 DNA sequence: TGTGCCTGGAGTACCCAGGACAAGCTGTTTTTT. Its protein is CAWSTQDKLFF. This chain uses TRBV30 with TRBJ2-2; TRBD1 might be the D (5 bases). The CDR3 is 11 amino acids. The ends were cut back, 2 bases at V and 12 bases at J, with 10 bases in the middle. Germline assignment: CDR1 GTSNPN and CDR2 SVGIG (reference sequence).

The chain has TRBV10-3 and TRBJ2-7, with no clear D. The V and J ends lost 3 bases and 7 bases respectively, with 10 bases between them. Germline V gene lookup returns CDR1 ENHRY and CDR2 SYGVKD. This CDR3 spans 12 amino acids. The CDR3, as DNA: TGTGCCATCAGTGACGATGGAAGGGAGCAGTACTTC. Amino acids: CAISDDGREQYF.

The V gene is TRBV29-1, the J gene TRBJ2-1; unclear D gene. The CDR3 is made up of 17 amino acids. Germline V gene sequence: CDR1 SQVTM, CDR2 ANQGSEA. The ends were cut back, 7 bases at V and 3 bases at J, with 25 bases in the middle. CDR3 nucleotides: TGCAGCGCTCTTACAAAAAAACTCGGACCTTACTACAATGAGCAGTTCTTC. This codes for CSALTKKLGPYYNEQFF.

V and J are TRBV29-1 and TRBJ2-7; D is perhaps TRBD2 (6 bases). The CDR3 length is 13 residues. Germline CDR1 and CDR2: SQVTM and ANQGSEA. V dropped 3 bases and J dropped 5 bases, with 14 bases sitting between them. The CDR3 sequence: CSVESGSVDEQYF. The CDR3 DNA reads TGCAGCGTTGAGTCCGGGAGCGTCGACGAGCAGTACTTC.

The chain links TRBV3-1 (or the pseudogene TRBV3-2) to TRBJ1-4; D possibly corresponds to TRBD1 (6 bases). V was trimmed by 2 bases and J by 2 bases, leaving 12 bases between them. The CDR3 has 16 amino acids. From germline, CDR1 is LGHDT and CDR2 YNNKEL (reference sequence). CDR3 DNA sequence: TGTGCCAGCAGCCAAAGTACAGGGAGCACTAATGAAAAACTGTTTTTT. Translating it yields CASSQSTGSTNEKLFF.

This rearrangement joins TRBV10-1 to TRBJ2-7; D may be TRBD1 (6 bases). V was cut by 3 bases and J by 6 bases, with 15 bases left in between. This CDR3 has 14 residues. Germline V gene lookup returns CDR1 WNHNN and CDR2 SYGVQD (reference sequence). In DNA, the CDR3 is TGCGCCAGCAGTGACCCGACAGGATCGCGCGAGCAGTACTTC. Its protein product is CASSDPTGSREQYF.

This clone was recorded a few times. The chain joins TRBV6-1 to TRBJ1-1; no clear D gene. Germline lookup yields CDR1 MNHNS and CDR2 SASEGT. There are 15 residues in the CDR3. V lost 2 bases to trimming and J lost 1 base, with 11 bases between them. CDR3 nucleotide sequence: TGTGCCAGCAGTGAACCAGCGGTGTGGAACACTGAAGCTTTCTTT. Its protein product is CASSEPAVWNTEAFF.

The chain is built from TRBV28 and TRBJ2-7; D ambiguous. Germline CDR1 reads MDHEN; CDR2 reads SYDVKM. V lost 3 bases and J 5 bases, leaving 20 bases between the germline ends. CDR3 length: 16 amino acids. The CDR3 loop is CASSFPGQVLPHEQYF. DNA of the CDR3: TGTGCCAGCAGTTTCCCCGGGCAGGTCCTCCCCCACGAGCAGTACTTC. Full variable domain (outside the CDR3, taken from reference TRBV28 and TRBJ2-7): DVKVTQSSRYLVKRTGEKVFLECVQDMDHENMFWYRQDPGLGLRLIYFSYDVKMKEKGDIPEGYSVSREKKERFSLILESASTNQTSMYLCASSFPGQVLPHEQYFGPGTRLTVT.

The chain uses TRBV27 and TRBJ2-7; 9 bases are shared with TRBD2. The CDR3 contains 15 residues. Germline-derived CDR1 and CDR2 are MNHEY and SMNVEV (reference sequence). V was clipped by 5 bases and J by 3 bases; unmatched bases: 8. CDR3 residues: CASSPSSGEYYEQYF. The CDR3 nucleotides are TGTGCCAGCAGTCCTTCTAGCGGGGAATACTACGAGCAGTACTTC.

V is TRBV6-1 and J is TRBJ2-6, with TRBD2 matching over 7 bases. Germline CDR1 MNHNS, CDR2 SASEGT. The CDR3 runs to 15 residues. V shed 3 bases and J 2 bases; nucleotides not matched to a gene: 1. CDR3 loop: CASSDRGAGANVLTF. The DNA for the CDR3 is TGTGCCAGCAGTGACCGGGGGGCTGGGGCCAACGTCCTGACTTTC.

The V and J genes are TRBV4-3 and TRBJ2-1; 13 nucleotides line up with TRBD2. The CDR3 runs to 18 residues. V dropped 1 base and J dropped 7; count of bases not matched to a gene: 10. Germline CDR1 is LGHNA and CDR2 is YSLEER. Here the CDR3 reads CASSQGPGLAGQWNEQFF. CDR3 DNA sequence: TGCGCCAGCAGCCAAGGGCCGGGACTAGCGGGACAGTGGAATGAGCAGTTCTTC.

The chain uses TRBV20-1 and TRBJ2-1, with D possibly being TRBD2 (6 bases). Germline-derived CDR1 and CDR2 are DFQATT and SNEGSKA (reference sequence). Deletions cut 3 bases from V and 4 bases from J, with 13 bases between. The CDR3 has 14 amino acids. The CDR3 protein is CSASPGRGYNEQFF. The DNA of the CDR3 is TGCAGTGCTAGTCCCGGGAGAGGGTACAATGAGCAGTTCTTC.

DNA of the CDR3: TGTGCCAGCAGCTTGAATAGGACACGGAGCACTGAAGCTTTCTTT. Translation gives CASSLNRTRSTEAFF. This chain joins TRBV5-5 and TRBJ1-1; tentatively, D is TRBD1 (5 bases). V shed 1 base and J shed 4 bases, with 14 bases lying between them. Germline V gene sequence: CDR1 SGHKS, CDR2 YYEKEE (reference sequence). This CDR3 comprises 15 residues.

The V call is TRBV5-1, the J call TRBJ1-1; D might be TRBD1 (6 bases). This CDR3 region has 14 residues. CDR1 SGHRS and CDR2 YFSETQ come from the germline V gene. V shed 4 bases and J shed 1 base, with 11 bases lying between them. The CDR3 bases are TGCGCCAGCAGCCGGGACATACGGAACACTGAAGCTTTCTTT. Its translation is CASSRDIRNTEAFF.

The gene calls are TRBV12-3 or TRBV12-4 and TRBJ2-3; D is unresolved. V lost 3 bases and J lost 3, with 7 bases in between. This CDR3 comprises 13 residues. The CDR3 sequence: CASSFRQTDTQYF. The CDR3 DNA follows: TGTGCCAGCAGTTTTCGGCAGACAGATACGCAGTATTTT.